This TCR beta chain came from a study of cytomegalovirus exposure and HLA in healthy donors. Libraries were prepared by immunoSEQ multiplex PCR; TCRdb keeps only in-frame clonotypes and omits some of them. Among some 260,000 clones listed, 80% to 95% were seen once. Study findings and constraints: Listed as cytomegalovirus-associated were 150 or so TCR beta chains. Later, an analysis found that TCR clusters from the first cohort tended to co-occur in the 110 or so validation repertoires.

This CDR3 region has 13 residues. The germline CDR1 and CDR2 sequences are SGHVS and FNYEAQ. With 0 bases removed from V and 5 bases from J, the gap between germline ends came to 8 bases. Of note for this clone: Its antigen is still unknown.

The chain employs TRBV7-6 and TRBJ2-7; no reliable D call. The receptor comes from a woman between 25 and 40 years old in good health and CMV-seronegative. Sequencing used PBMCs. The CDR3 coding sequence is TGTGCCAGCAGCTTAGCGATCGGCGACGAGCAGTACTTC. Protein sequence: CASSLAIGDEQYF.